This is a list of T cell receptor beta chains from one sample in a study of technical replicates of blood from several donors. Data came from immunoSEQ multiplex PCR; TCRdb stores just in-frame clones and leaves some out. The table lists 80,000 to 90,000 clones, about 95% of them singletons. Sequencing input: T cells isolated from PBMCs. The receptors were sampled from a human donor in good health. Each CDR3 is given with its conserved first and last residue. The D gene is left open where the match is weak. Size values are once, few and many counts, or a class for expanded clones, and some rows have none.

J gene	V gene	D gene	clone size	CDR3 protein	CDR3 DNA
TRBJ1-1	TRBV5-4	TRBD1	few	CASRPDRGNTEAFF	TGTGCCAGCAGACCGGACAGGGGGAACACTGAAGCTTTCTTT
TRBJ2-2	TRBV14	TRBD2	few	CASSQRLAGGGGELFF	TGTGCCAGCAGCCAGAGACTAGCGGGAGGAGGCGGGGAGCTGTTTTTT
TRBJ1-2	TRBV14	TRBD1	NA	CASSPGTAYGYTF	TGTGCCAGCAGCCCTGGGACAGCCTATGGCTACACCTTC
TRBJ2-3	TRBV5-1	NA	NA	CASSLEAGLTDTQYF	TGCGCCAGCAGCTTGGAGGCAGGGTTAACAGATACGCAGTATTTT
TRBJ2-1	TRBV23-1	TRBD2	NA	CASSQSLERGVYNEQFF	TGCGCCAGCAGTCAATCTCTCGAGCGGGGGGTTTACAATGAGCAGTTCTTC
TRBJ1-2	TRBV28	NA	once	CASSSRFPNYGYTF	TGTGCCAGCAGCTCCCGGTTTCCGAACTATGGCTACACCTTC
TRBJ1-2	TRBV20-1	NA	NA	CSARVGGGYTF	TGCAGTGCTAGAGTGGGGGGTGGCTACACCTTC
TRBJ1-2	TRBV28	TRBD1	NA	CASSSGQGAARVWGYTF	TGTGCCAGCAGTTCCGGGCAGGGGGCCGCACGAGTTTGGGGCTACACCTTC
TRBJ2-1	TRBV15	TRBD1	NA	CATRVGTGIYNEQFF	TGTGCCACCAGAGTTGGGACAGGGATTTACAATGAGCAGTTCTTC
TRBJ1-5	TRBV5-1	TRBD1	once	CASSLDGETGAPQHF	TGCGCCAGCAGCTTGGATGGAGAGACAGGGGCGCCCCAGCATTTT
TRBJ1-1	TRBV7-9	TRBD1	NA	CASSSRTGENTEAFF	TGTGCCAGCAGTAGCCGGACAGGGGAGAACACTGAAGCTTTCTTT
TRBJ2-5	TRBV5-1	TRBD1	NA	CASSWDRKETQYF	TGCGCCAGCAGCTGGGACAGAAAAGAGACCCAGTACTTC
TRBJ1-5	TRBV4-2	TRBD1	few	CASSLNDRGDQPQHF	TGTGCCAGCAGCTTAAACGACAGGGGAGATCAGCCCCAGCATTTT
TRBJ2-1	TRBV16	NA	few	CASSQWEAYNEQFF	TGTGCCAGCAGCCAATGGGAGGCTTACAATGAGCAGTTCTTC
TRBJ2-5	TRBV28	TRBD2	NA	CASSPPPGAGGETQYF	TGTGCCAGCAGCCCCCCGCCAGGGGCGGGGGGGGAGACCCAGTACTTC
TRBJ1-2	TRBV19	NA	NA	CASRSRNTDYGYTF	TGTGCCAGTAGGTCCCGAAACACCGACTATGGCTACACCTTC
TRBJ2-7	TRBV19	NA	once	CASSGFRTGAYEQYF	TGTGCCAGTAGTGGGTTCCGGACGGGGGCCTACGAGCAGTACTTC
TRBJ2-7	TRBV27	NA	NA	CASSSGGWPYEQYF	TGTGCCAGCTCGAGCGGAGGGTGGCCCTACGAGCAGTACTTC
TRBJ2-7	TRBV19	TRBD1	NA	CASSVQGMHDEQYF	TGTGCCAGTAGTGTACAGGGGATGCACGACGAGCAGTACTTC
TRBJ2-7	TRBV30	TRBD1	NA	CAWRPHSGTGVYEQYF	TGTGCCTGGAGGCCTCACTCCGGGACAGGGGTTTACGAGCAGTACTTC
TRBJ2-1	TRBV9	NA	once	CASNPWQGRNEQFF	TGTGCCAGCAACCCTTGGCAGGGCAGGAATGAGCAGTTCTTC
TRBJ1-5	TRBV2	NA	NA	CASSVLLGSGRPQHF	TGTGCCAGCAGTGTCTTACTGGGTTCGGGTAGGCCCCAGCATTTT
TRBJ2-7	TRBV10-3	NA	once	CAIRVPGQLFEQYF	TGTGCCATCAGGGTACCGGGACAACTTTTCGAGCAGTACTTC
TRBJ1-3	TRBV28	TRBD1	NA	CASSSTGTGTLSGNTIYF	TGTGCCAGCAGTTCCACCGGGACAGGGACGCTCTCTGGAAACACCATATATTTT
TRBJ2-7	TRBV6-6	NA	NA	CASSKNHGDIYEQYF	TGTGCCAGCAGTAAAAATCATGGGGACATCTACGAGCAGTACTTC
TRBJ1-2	TRBV7-9	TRBD1	NA	CASSSTGSNYGYTF	TGTGCCAGCAGCTCGACAGGGTCTAACTATGGCTACACCTTC
TRBJ2-1	TRBV7-2	NA	NA	CASSLVSGSLNNEQFF	TGTGCCAGCAGCTTAGTATCAGGGTCCTTAAACAATGAGCAGTTCTTC
TRBJ2-1	TRBV7-9	NA	once	CASSPTGNEQFF	TGTGCCAGCAGCCCGACCGGGAATGAGCAGTTCTTC
TRBJ1-2	TRBV29-1	TRBD1	NA	CSVEGDRDYGYTF	TGCAGCGTTGAGGGGGACAGGGACTATGGCTACACCTTC
TRBJ2-7	TRBV7-9	TRBD1	NA	CASSFRAGQGATYEQYF	TGTGCCAGCAGCTTTCGGGCCGGACAGGGGGCCACCTACGAGCAGTACTTC
TRBJ1-1	TRBV9	TRBD1	NA	CASSPTGQGAREAFF	TGTGCCAGCAGCCCAACCGGACAGGGGGCACGGGAAGCTTTCTTT
TRBJ1-2	TRBV27	TRBD1	NA	CASSLAGGYGYTF	TGTGCCAGCAGTTTAGCAGGGGGCTATGGCTACACCTTC
TRBJ2-3	TRBV5-4	NA	once	CASSPSTGSSDTQYF	TGTGCCAGCAGTCCTTCAACGGGATCATCAGATACGCAGTATTTT
TRBJ2-3	TRBV5-4	NA	NA	CASSFSADTQYF	TGTGCCAGCAGCTTCTCCGCAGATACGCAGTATTTT
TRBJ2-1	TRBV9	NA	NA	CASSPSGVSYNEQFF	TGTGCCAGCAGCCCGTCAGGGGTCTCCTACAATGAGCAGTTCTTC
TRBJ2-1	TRBV10-3	NA	NA	CAISEGLQGEFF	TGTGCCATCAGTGAGGGGCTACAGGGTGAGTTCTTC
TRBJ2-1	TRBV18	TRBD2	NA	CASSDTSGRLYEQFF	TGTGCCAGCTCGGACACTAGCGGGAGATTGTATGAGCAGTTCTTC
TRBJ2-5	TRBV5-6	NA	NA	CASSYRGGDPETQYF	TGTGCCAGCAGCTACCGGGGCGGGGACCCGGAGACCCAGTACTTC
TRBJ2-3	TRBV28	NA	NA	CASSSLDTQYF	TGTGCCAGCAGCTCCCTGGATACGCAGTATTTT
TRBJ1-5	TRBV28	NA	NA	CASSSTSSLQDVSNQPQHF	TGTGCCAGCAGTTCCACCTCATCCTTACAGGATGTAAGCAATCAGCCCCAGCATTTT
TRBJ1-3	TRBV30	TRBD1	NA	CASGQVGSGNTIYF	TGTGCCTCGGGACAGGTCGGTTCTGGAAACACCATATATTTT